Described below is a single TCR beta chain sequence and its context. Its target is unknown. This entry is derived from a study of cytomegalovirus exposure and HLA in healthy donors. About the study: Genotyping showed roughly 83% of hundreds of donors falling in the Caucasian-associated ancestry cluster.

Primers included in the PCR were 60 Vbeta and 13 Jbeta primers. Using immunoSEQ multiplex PCR, the repertoire was profiled, and TCRdb retains in-frame clones only, with some absent. Of over 150,000 clones in the sample, around 85% are singletons; the top ten hold roughly 1.9%. No CMV serostatus was recorded for this donor. Overall study results and limits: The study labeled approximately 150 TCR beta chains cytomegalovirus-associated. In presence/absence analyses, roughly uniform sequencing depth across donors was assumed.

In germline, CDR1 is MNHEY, CDR2 SVGAGI. This CDR3 spans 12 amino acids. V was trimmed by 7 bases and J by 0 bases, leaving 7 bases between them. Source material: PBMCs. This sequence joins TRBV6-5 and TRBJ2-7, with D uncertain. The sequence came from a human donor in good health. DNA for the CDR3: TGTGCCAGCATCGACATCTCCTACGAGCAGTACTTC. It is translated as CASIDISYEQYF.